A selection of T cell receptor beta chains follows, all from one sample in a study of blood T cell repertoires in COVID-19. TCRdb keeps only in-frame clones here, not all; method: immunoSEQ multiplex PCR. The table shows approximately 330,000 clones, with approximately 86% occurring only once. Sequencing was performed on PBMCs or T cells enriched from blood (not recorded which). These receptors were taken from a woman aged 40 to 50 with acute COVID-19. The CDR3 runs from the conserved cysteine through the conserved F or W. A D gene is named only where the DNA matches it firmly. Rows may omit the clone size; those that give it use once, few, many or a size class.

>TRBV7-6|TRBJ2-1|17|-|-
TGTGCCAGCAGCCTAGGGGCTGGCACCCTCTCCTACAATGAGCAGTTCTTC
CASSLGAGTLSYNEQFF
>TRBV11-2|TRBJ1-2|13|-|-
TGTGCCAGCAGCTTACTACCGAACAGTGGCTACACCTTC
CASSLLPNSGYTF
>TRBV3-1/TRBV3-2|TRBJ1-2|14|-|TRBD1
TGTGCCAGCAGCCAAGGACAGGGGGCGGGTGGCTACACCTTC
CASSQGQGAGGYTF
>TRBV5-1|TRBJ2-2|16|-|TRBD1
TGCGCCAGCAGCTTCAAGGGACAGGGGGTCCCCGGGGAGCTGTTTTTT
CASSFKGQGVPGELFF
>TRBV9|TRBJ2-1|15|-|-
TGTGCCAGCAGCGAGCAGGGGAGCTCCTACAATGAGCAGTTCTTC
CASSEQGSSYNEQFF
>TRBV28|TRBJ2-7|16|-|-
TGTGCCAGCAGTTTCGGGGGAGGATTCATCTCCTACGAGCAGTACTTC
CASSFGGGFISYEQYF
>TRBV2|TRBJ1-5|13|-|-
TGTGCCAGCGTATTAGATAGCAATCAGCCCCAGCATTTT
CASVLDSNQPQHF
>TRBV9|TRBJ2-1|15|-|-
TGTGCCAGCAGCGTAGGGTCCAGGGGACACAATGAGCAGTTCTTC
CASSVGSRGHNEQFF
>TRBV5-1|TRBJ2-7|14|-|-
TGCGCCAGCAGGACACAGGCCTCTCCCTACGAGCAGTACTTC
CASRTQASPYEQYF
>TRBV9|TRBJ1-4|14|-|TRBD1
TGTGCCAGCAGCGTAGGACAGGGTAGCGAAAAACTGTTTTTT
CASSVGQGSEKLFF
>TRBV12-5|TRBJ2-5|15|-|-
TGTGCTAGTGGTTTGGGAAGGACACGGAAAGAGACCCAGTACTTC
CASGLGRTRKETQYF
>TRBV20-1|TRBJ1-2|13|many|TRBD1
TGCAGTGCTAGTCTACCTGGGACAGGGGGGCCCGGCTTC
CSASLPGTGGPGF
>TRBV7-9|TRBJ2-1|13|-|-
TGTGCCAGCAGCTTCGAAAGGGACTCAAAAAAGATCTTC
CASSFERDSKKIF
>TRBV5-1|TRBJ2-2|15|-|-
TGCGCCAGCAGCTTAGACAGCTATAAGTCCGGGGAGCTGTTTTTT
CASSLDSYKSGELFF
>TRBV7-2|TRBJ1-6|13|-|-
TGTGCCAGCAGCTTAGACCCCAGTTCACCCCTCCACTTT
CASSLDPSSPLHF
>TRBV7-9|TRBJ2-7|14|-|TRBD1
TGTGCCAGCAGCTCCGGACAGGGGGTTTACGAGCAGTACTTC
CASSSGQGVYEQYF
>TRBV19|TRBJ2-7|11|-|-
TGTGCCAGTACCCAGGGCCACGAGCAGTACTTC
CASTQGHEQYF
>TRBV18|TRBJ1-3|14|-|-
TGTGCCAGCTCGTCATACAGGTCTGGAAACACCATATATTTT
CASSSYRSGNTIYF
>TRBV4-2|TRBJ2-3|16|-|TRBD1
TGTGCCAGCAGCCAAGATGAAGGGGGCCGGAAAGATACGCAGTATTTT
CASSQDEGGRKDTQYF
>TRBV16|TRBJ1-2|13|-|-
TGTGCCAGCAGCCTCCTCTTGGTGGCTGGCTACACCTTC
CASSLLLVAGYTF
>TRBV5-1|TRBJ2-3|16|-|-
TGCGCCAGCAGCTTGGGACAGGTGATTGGCACAGATACGCAGTATTTT
CASSLGQVIGTDTQYF
>TRBV19|TRBJ2-3|16|-|TRBD2
TGTGCCAGTATGGGTAGCGGGAGAGGATTATTAGATACGCAGTATTTT
CASMGSGRGLLDTQYF
>TRBV3-1/TRBV3-2|TRBJ2-1|19|-|-
TGTGCCAGCAGCCAAGATCCAGGCTCTTCTGGGCGGGGGCCCCAAGGGCAGTTCTTC
CASSQDPGSSGRGPQGQFF
>TRBV5-1|TRBJ1-3|17|-|-
TGCGCCAGCAGCTTGGATCTCGGGGGATTTGCTGGAAACACCATATATTTT
CASSLDLGGFAGNTIYF
>TRBV6-2/TRBV6-3|TRBJ2-1|14|-|-
TGTGCCAGCAGCGCCTCAGTCCGATCCAATGAGCAGTTCTTC
CASSASVRSNEQFF
>TRBV9|TRBJ2-7|16|-|TRBD2
TGTGCCAGCAGCCCGGGGGGAGCGGGAGGAATCTACGAGCAGTACTTC
CASSPGGAGGIYEQYF
>TRBV25-1|TRBJ1-1|16|-|TRBD1
TGTGCCAGCAGTGAATCCGTCGGACAGGGGAACACTGAAGCTTTCTTT
CASSESVGQGNTEAFF
>TRBV6-5|TRBJ1-6|15|-|-
TGTGCCAGCAGTTCCGACCCCTTACAGATTGGAACCCTCCACTTT
CASSSDPLQIGTLHF
>TRBV18|TRBJ2-3|14|-|TRBD1
TGTGCCAGCTCCGAGACAGGGGGCACAGATACGCAGTATTTT
CASSETGGTDTQYF
>TRBV10-3|TRBJ2-2|16|-|-
TGTGCCATCAGTGAGCCTCGGCGGCAGGGGACCGGGGAGCTGTTTTTT
CAISEPRRQGTGELFF
>TRBV28|TRBJ2-5|15|-|TRBD2
TGTGCCAGCAGTTTATCGAGGCGGGGGAAAGAGACCCAGTACTTC
CASSLSRRGKETQYF
>TRBV5-1|TRBJ2-1|15|once|TRBD2
TGCGCCAGCAGCTTGGGTAGCGGGCCCTACAATGAGCAGTTCTTC
CASSLGSGPYNEQFF
>TRBV6-5|TRBJ1-2|13|-|-
TGTGCCAGCAGTTACTCGAGCGGAGCCGGCTACACCTTC
CASSYSSGAGYTF
>TRBV4-1|TRBJ1-5|16|-|TRBD1
TGCGCCAGCAGCCAAACCGACAGGGGGCGGTTTCAGCCCCAGCATTTT
CASSQTDRGRFQPQHF
>TRBV5-4|TRBJ1-5|16|-|-
TGTGCCAGCAGCGCAAGAAACCGGACAATTGCTCAGCCCCAGCATTTT
CASSARNRTIAQPQHF
>TRBV7-2|TRBJ1-6|15|-|TRBD1
TGTGCCAGCAGCTTAAAGACAGGGGGCTATTCACCCCTCCACTTT
CASSLKTGGYSPLHF
>TRBV7-2|TRBJ1-6|15|-|-
TGTGCCAGCAGCTACATTAAATTAGGGGATTCACCCCTCCACTTT
CASSYIKLGDSPLHF
>TRBV25-1|TRBJ1-1|16|-|TRBD1
TGTGCCAGCAGTGTCGGAGGGGGCCCTTCGTCGGGAGAAGCTTTCTTT
CASSVGGGPSSGEAFF
>TRBV6-5|TRBJ1-1|14|-|-
TGTGCCAGCAGTTGGACACGCCAGAACACTGAAGCTTTCTTT
CASSWTRQNTEAFF
>TRBV10-2|TRBJ1-6|15|-|-
TGCGCCAGCAGTGAGTTTCGAGACAGTAATTCACCCCTCCACTTT
CASSEFRDSNSPLHF
>TRBV5-6|TRBJ2-7|12|-|-
TGTGCCAGCAGCAGCAGGTCTTACGAGCAGTACTTC
CASSSRSYEQYF
>TRBV4-2|TRBJ2-1|15|once|-
TGTGCCAGCCGAATTAGCGGAATGTCCTACAATGAGCAGTTCTTC
CASRISGMSYNEQFF
>TRBV24-1|TRBJ2-7|16|once|TRBD1
TGTGCCACCAGTGATTCCGGGACAGGGGTGATCCACGAGCAGTACTTC
CATSDSGTGVIHEQYF
>TRBV28|TRBJ2-7|16|-|-
TGTGCCAGCAGCTACATGGGGAAGACAGCCTCCTACGAGCAGTACTTC
CASSYMGKTASYEQYF
>TRBV7-3|TRBJ2-1|15|-|TRBD1
TGTGCCAGCAGTTCCGGACAGGGATCCTACAATGAGCAGTTCTTC
CASSSGQGSYNEQFF
>TRBV12-3/TRBV12-4|TRBJ1-6|13|-|-
TGTGCCAGCAGTCCCAGACACAATTCACCCCTCCACTTT
CASSPRHNSPLHF
>TRBV7-9|TRBJ1-3|16|once|-
TGTGCCAGCAGCTTAGAACGGTTCCACTCTGGAAACACCATATATTTT
CASSLERFHSGNTIYF